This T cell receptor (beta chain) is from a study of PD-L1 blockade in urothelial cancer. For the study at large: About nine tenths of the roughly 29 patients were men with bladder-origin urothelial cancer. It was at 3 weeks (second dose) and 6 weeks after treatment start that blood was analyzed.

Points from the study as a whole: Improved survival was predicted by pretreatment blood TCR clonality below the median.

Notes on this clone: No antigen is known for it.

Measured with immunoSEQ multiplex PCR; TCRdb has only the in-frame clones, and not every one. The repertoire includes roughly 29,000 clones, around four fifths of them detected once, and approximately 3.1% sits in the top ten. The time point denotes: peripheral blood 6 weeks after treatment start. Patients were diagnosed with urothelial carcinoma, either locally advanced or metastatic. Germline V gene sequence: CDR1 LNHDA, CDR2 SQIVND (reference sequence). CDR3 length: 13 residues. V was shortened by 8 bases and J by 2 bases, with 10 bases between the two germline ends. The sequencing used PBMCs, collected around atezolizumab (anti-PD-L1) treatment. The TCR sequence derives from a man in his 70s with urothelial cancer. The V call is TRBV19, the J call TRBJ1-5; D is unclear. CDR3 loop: CASSALGNQPQHF. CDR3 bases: TGTGCCAGTTCCGCCTTAGGCAATCAGCCCCAGCATTTT.